This TCR beta chain was recovered during a study of cytomegalovirus exposure and HLA in healthy donors. Broader study findings: Based on reports, TCR beta sequences accurately predicted HLA-A and HLA-B alleles for most subjects.

As concerns this clone: Antigen specificity is unknown.

The PCR contained 60 Vbeta and 13 Jbeta primers. Produced via immunoSEQ multiplex PCR; TCRdb's table is partial and in-frame only. The repertoire holds over 80,000 clones, with approximately 79% as singletons. This CDR3 has 13 amino acids. Trimming cost V 8 bases and J 3 bases; bases outside gene matches: 3. The germline gives CDR1 KGHSH, CDR2 LQKENI. The genes are TRBV18 and TRBJ2-7, with 11 bases that match TRBD2. The receptor was isolated from a female donor in good health and CMV-seronegative. Sequencing was done on a sample of PBMCs. The chain's CDR3 is CASGTSGGYEQYF. The CDR3 nucleotides read TGTGCCAGCGGCACTAGCGGGGGCTACGAGCAGTACTTC.